These 21 T cell receptor beta chains originate from one sample sequenced in a study of CD8 T cells in Susac syndrome. A quantity of about 0.45 to 1 ug RNA underwent reverse transcription using random hexamers. From the immunoSEQ multiplex PCR reads, TCRdb called clonotypes with MiXCR, one entry per CDR3 protein. The sample has more than 150,000 distinct CDR3 sequences; 95% to 96% are singletons. Input material: CD8+ T cells from PBMCs. These receptor sequences come from a human donor with multiple sclerosis.

The rearrangement uses TRBV3-1 and TRBJ1-4; weak D call: TRBD1 (5 bases). V lost 0 bases and J lost 9, with 14 bases in between. Germline V lookup: CDR1 LGHDT, CDR2 YNNKEL (reference sequence). This CDR3 is 15 amino acids long. The CDR3 reads CASSQEGAQGKKLFF. Written as DNA, the CDR3 is TGTGCCAGCAGCCAAGAAGGGGCACAAGGAAAAAAACTGTTTTTT.

J is TRBJ2-1 and V is TRBV6-1; the match to TRBD2 covers 8 bases. Trimming removed 6 bases from V and 0 bases from J; junction bases left unmatched: 7. The CDR3 runs 16 residues. Germline V gene lookup returns CDR1 MNHNS and CDR2 SASEGT. CDR3 sequence reads: CASRPGLALSYNEQFF. The CDR3 DNA reads as TGTGCCAGCAGGCCCGGACTAGCCCTCTCCTACAATGAGCAGTTCTTC.

V usage is TRBV14 and J usage is TRBJ1-2; 7 nucleotides line up with TRBD1. CDR3 length: 14 amino acids. Germline V CDR1 and CDR2: SGHDN, FVKESK. V lost 3 bases to trimming and J lost 7 bases; unmatched junction nucleotides: 8. CDR3 region: CASSHIRTGFGYTF. The CDR3, as DNA: TGTGCCAGCAGCCACATTAGGACAGGCTTTGGCTACACCTTC.

V usage is TRBV30 and J usage is TRBJ2-1; 7 bases map to TRBD1. Germline V CDR1 and CDR2: GTSNPN, SVGIG (reference sequence). Trimming took 3 bases from V and 10 from J; bases not matched to a gene: 9. CDR3 length: 13 amino acids. CDR3: CAWSFGQANEQFF. Here the CDR3 DNA reads TGTGCCTGGAGCTTCGGACAGGCCAACGAGCAGTTCTTC.

The chain carries TRBV7-9 and TRBJ1-5; perhaps TRBD1 as D (6 bases). There are 15 residues in the CDR3. Germline CDR1 is SEHNR and CDR2 is FQNEAQ (reference sequence). V gave up 4 bases and J gave up 0 bases, with 10 bases separating them. CDR3 protein: CASSSTGYSNQPQHF. In nucleotides, the CDR3 is TGTGCCAGCAGCTCGACAGGCTATAGCAATCAGCCCCAGCATTTT.

The chain recombines TRBV15 with TRBJ2-1; the D is unclear. V was shortened by 0 bases and J by 10 bases, with 10 bases between the two germline ends. This CDR3 has 13 amino acids. The germline V gene encodes CDR1 LNHNV and CDR2 YYDKDF (reference sequence). The CDR3 is CATSRDRLREQFF. CDR3 in DNA: TGTGCCACCAGCAGAGACCGCCTTAGGGAGCAGTTCTTC.

This clonotype was seen once. The J gene is TRBJ2-7, the V gene TRBV27; tentatively, D is TRBD1 or TRBD2 (5 bases each). The V and J ends lost 6 bases and 1 base respectively, with 16 bases between them. Germline assignment: CDR1 MNHEY and CDR2 SMNVEV (reference sequence). This CDR3 spans 15 amino acids. CDR3 protein: CASRERDPRSYEQYF. CDR3 DNA: TGTGCCAGCAGGGAGAGGGACCCCCGTTCCTACGAGCAGTACTTC.

This rearrangement joins TRBV13 to TRBJ2-7; 7 nucleotides line up with TRBD1. The CDR3 has 13 residues. From germline, CDR1 is PRHDT and CDR2 FYEKMQ (reference sequence). With V trimmed by 3 bases and J by 2 bases, 1 base remained unmatched. The CDR3 nucleotides are TGTGCCAGCAGCTTCCAGGGGGCCTACGAGCAGTACTTC. It encodes CASSFQGAYEQYF.

Here the CDR3 reads CASRRLEHAGELFF. The CDR3 DNA sequence: TGCGCCAGCCGTAGACTAGAGCACGCCGGGGAGCTGTTTTTT. The V call is TRBV23-1, the J call TRBJ2-2; TRBD2 is a possible D gene (6 bases). TRBV23-1 is placed among ORFs of uncertain function. V lost 8 bases, J lost 6 bases, and 16 bases lay in between. This CDR3 region has 14 residues.

This chain joins TRBV13 and TRBJ1-3; D unclear. The CDR3 runs 16 residues. Germline V CDR1 and CDR2: PRHDT, FYEKMQ (reference sequence). Trimming took off 5 bases at V and 1 base at J, with 15 bases between the two ends. CDR3 coding DNA: TGTGCCAGCAGCCCTCGAAACGCCTATTCTGGAAACACCATATATTTT. Translated: CASSPRNAYSGNTIYF.

The V call is TRBV20-1, the J call TRBJ1-2; D is possibly TRBD1 (6 bases). The V and J ends lost 1 base and 1 base respectively, with 13 bases between them. Per the germline V gene, CDR1 is DFQATT and CDR2 is SNEGSKA (reference sequence). This CDR3 comprises 15 residues. The chain's CDR3 is CSARAVQGLNYGYTF. The CDR3 coding sequence is TGCAGTGCTAGAGCTGTCCAGGGGCTTAACTATGGCTACACCTTC.

This chain connects TRBV6-5 to TRBJ2-1; TRBD1 might be the D (6 bases). This CDR3 has 11 amino acids. V gave up 5 bases and J gave up 9 bases, with 8 bases separating them. Germline CDR1 MNHEY, CDR2 SVGAGI. The CDR3 nucleotides are TGTGCCAGCAGTCCAGGGGTTGAGCAGTTCTTC. Translation gives CASSPGVEQFF.

The chain joins TRBV9 to TRBJ1-4; TRBD1 matches 12 bases. Germline V gene sequence: CDR1 SGDLS, CDR2 YYNGEE. The J segment lost 7 bases and the V segment lost 4 bases, leaving 14 bases of the junction unmatched. There are 18 residues in the CDR3. The CDR3 sequence is CASSPIPGQGAAGEKLFF. The CDR3 DNA reads TGTGCCAGCAGCCCGATACCGGGACAGGGGGCGGCGGGTGAAAAACTGTTTTTT.

V and J are TRBV29-1 and TRBJ2-3, with 7 bases identical to TRBD2. The V gene end was trimmed by 1 base and the J gene end by 2 bases; junction bases not matched to a gene: 15. The CDR3 totals 18 residues. Germline CDR1 reads SQVTM; CDR2 reads ANQGSEA. This CDR3 reads CSVEAPRRLAGDTDTQYF. DNA of the CDR3: TGCAGCGTTGAAGCCCCCCGCCGACTAGCAGGTGACACAGATACGCAGTATTTT.

The rearrangement uses TRBV5-1 and TRBJ2-7; TRBD1 matches at 10 bases. With V trimmed by 3 bases and J by 1 base, 1 base remained unmatched. Germline V gives CDR1 SGHRS, CDR2 YFSETQ. CDR3 length: 14 residues. DNA of the CDR3: TGCGCCAGCAGCTGGGACAGGGGATCCTACGAGCAGTACGTC. The encoded protein is CASSWDRGSYEQYV.

V gene TRBV11-2 combines with J gene TRBJ1-1; D ambiguous. V gave up 4 bases and J gave up 11 bases, with 14 bases separating them. CDR3 length: 12 residues. Germline V gene sequence: CDR1 SGHAT, CDR2 FQNNGV. The CDR3 DNA reads as TGTGCCAGCAGCTCCCCCCTAACTGGGGCTTTCTTT. Translation: CASSSPLTGAFF.

This chain joins TRBV29-1 and TRBJ1-2, with D tentatively TRBD1 (6 bases). CDR3 length equals 11 residues. The germline CDR1 and CDR2 sequences are SQVTM and ANQGSEA. Trimming removed 6 bases at V and 7 bases at J, with 12 bases between. CDR3 sequence (DNA): TGCAGCGTGCTGGAGGGGGTTGGCTACACCTTC. It codes for CSVLEGVGYTF.

The V gene is TRBV27, the J gene TRBJ1-1; D is perhaps TRBD1 (5 bases). The germline V gene encodes CDR1 MNHEY and CDR2 SMNVEV (reference sequence). The V gene lost 4 bases and the J gene lost 6 bases, with 12 bases spanning the gap. CDR3 length: 13 residues. CDR3: CASSYGGKAEAFF. The CDR3, as DNA: TGTGCCAGCAGTTACGGGGGGAAGGCTGAAGCTTTCTTT.

This chain links TRBV6-6 with TRBJ2-3, with D unclear. The CDR3 sequence is 11 residues long. Trimming removed 6 bases at V and 5 bases at J, with 6 bases between. Germline CDR1 MNHNY, CDR2 SVGAGI (reference sequence). CDR3 amino acids: CASRNGDTQYF. CDR3 sequence (DNA): TGTGCCAGCAGAAATGGAGATACGCAGTATTTT.

V and J are TRBV15 and TRBJ2-3; D perhaps matches TRBD2 (5 bases). Trimming removed 6 bases from V and 0 bases from J, with 10 bases in between. CDR1 LNHNV and CDR2 YYDKDF come from the germline V gene (reference sequence). This CDR3 region has 14 residues. The CDR3 spells CATSNGESTDTQYF. Here the CDR3 DNA reads TGTGCCACCAGTAACGGGGAGAGCACAGATACGCAGTATTTT.

This clonotype came up a few times. The CDR3 loop reads CAWSRSSYEQYF. The CDR3 coding sequence is TGTGCCTGGAGTCGAAGCTCCTACGAGCAGTACTTC. The chain carries TRBV30 and TRBJ2-7; D call uncertain. V lost 2 bases and J lost 0, with 5 bases in between. This CDR3 has 12 residues. The germline V gene has CDR1 GTSNPN and CDR2 SVGIG (reference sequence). Full variable domain (missing parts from reference TRBV30 and TRBJ2-7): SQTIHQWPATLVQPVGSPLSLECTVEGTSNPNLYWYRQAAGRGLQLLFYSVGIGQISSEVPQNLSASRPQDRQFILSSKKLLLSDSGFYLCAWSRSSYEQYFGPGTRLTVT.